A selection of T cell receptor beta chains follows, all from one sample in a study of response to subunit inactivated influenza vaccine. MiXCR, run by TCRdb on the RT-PCR reads, gives a single entry per CDR3 protein. The sample yields 590,000 or so distinct CDR3 sequences, 12% to 15% seen once. The sample here was PBMCs from blood, taken around two weeks before vaccination. Every receptor here comes from a man aged 45-60 years who received an inactivated influenza vaccine. The CDR3 runs from the conserved cysteine through the conserved F or W. Fields, in order: J gene, V gene, D gene, clone size, CDR3 length, CDR3 DNA, CDR3 protein. The D gene is left open where the match is weak. Some rows have no size entry. The others give once, few or many, or a class for an expanded clone.

J: TRBJ2-1; V: TRBV28; D: TRBD2; size: NA; length: 14; DNA: TGTGCCAGCAGTCCTAGCGGGGGGGCTCTCGGGGAGTTCTTC; CDR3: CASSPSGGALGEFF
J: TRBJ2-2; V: TRBV11-3; D: NA; size: NA; length: 14; DNA: TGTGCCAGCAGCTTAGTTGGTCTCACCGGGGAGCTGTTTTTT; CDR3: CASSLVGLTGELFF
J: TRBJ2-2; V: TRBV29-1; D: NA; size: few; length: 13; DNA: TGCAGCGCGAGAGGACAGAACACCGGGGAGCTGTTTTTT; CDR3: CSARGQNTGELFF
J: TRBJ2-5; V: TRBV7-2; D: NA; size: NA; length: 12; DNA: TGTGCCAGCAGCTTCTCGACAGAGACCCAGTACTTC; CDR3: CASSFSTETQYF
J: TRBJ1-1; V: TRBV3-1; D: NA; size: few; length: 14; DNA: TGTGCCAGCAGCCAAGATCGGGCTTCGGGGTTAGCTTTCTTT; CDR3: CASSQDRASGLAFF
J: TRBJ2-7; V: TRBV6-2/TRBV6-3; D: NA; size: many; length: 14; DNA: TGTGCCAGCAGACGAACAGGAGTCTCCTACGAGCAGTACTTC; CDR3: CASRRTGVSYEQYF
J: TRBJ2-1; V: TRBV4-3; D: TRBD2; size: few; length: 15; DNA: TGCGCCAGCAGCCGGGGAGCGGGGGGGCTAAATGAGCAGTTCTTC; CDR3: CASSRGAGGLNEQFF
J: TRBJ2-2; V: TRBV25-1; D: TRBD2; size: many; length: 15; DNA: TGTGCCAGCAGTGAATCCGGGGGGGCTAGCGGGGAGCTGTTTTTT; CDR3: CASSESGGASGELFF
J: TRBJ2-3; V: TRBV12-3/TRBV12-4; D: NA; size: many; length: 11; DNA: TGTGCCAGCAGTTTGTGGGATACGCAGTATTTT; CDR3: CASSLWDTQYF
J: TRBJ2-1; V: TRBV2; D: NA; size: few; length: 12; DNA: TGTGCCAGCAGAGGACCATACAATGAGCAGTTCTTC; CDR3: CASRGPYNEQFF
J: TRBJ2-2; V: TRBV7-2; D: NA; size: NA; length: 15; DNA: TGTGCCAGTACTCGCACGGGACATCTCACCGGGGAGCTGTTTTTT; CDR3: CASTRTGHLTGELFF
J: TRBJ1-3; V: TRBV7-9; D: NA; size: NA; length: 16; DNA: TGTGCCAGCAGCTTAAGGGTCAGGAGCTCTGGAAACACCATATATTTT; CDR3: CASSLRVRSSGNTIYF
J: TRBJ1-3; V: TRBV28; D: NA; size: few; length: 13; DNA: TGTGCCAGCAGTTTCAGGCCCCGAAACACCATATATTTT; CDR3: CASSFRPRNTIYF
J: TRBJ2-5; V: TRBV28; D: TRBD1; size: many; length: 17; DNA: TGTGCCAGCAGTCCCCAGAGAGGACAGGGCCGTGGGGAGACCCAGTACTTC; CDR3: CASSPQRGQGRGETQYF
J: TRBJ2-7; V: TRBV20-1; D: NA; size: NA; length: 13; DNA: TGCAGTGCTAGAGGTTACCCGACCCACGAGCAGTACTTC; CDR3: CSARGYPTHEQYF
J: TRBJ2-7; V: TRBV18; D: NA; size: NA; length: 14; DNA: TGTGCCAGCTCACCACCGGCCCTTGGTTACGAGCAGTACTTC; CDR3: CASSPPALGYEQYF
J: TRBJ1-2; V: TRBV28; D: TRBD1; size: few; length: 16; DNA: TGTGCCAGCAGTTTAGGACTAATAACCCAGGGGGATGGCTACACCTTC; CDR3: CASSLGLITQGDGYTF
J: TRBJ2-1; V: TRBV7-3; D: NA; size: NA; length: 16; DNA: TGTGCCAGCAGCTTAACCGGGACTTTCCATAGGGATGAGCAGTTCTTC; CDR3: CASSLTGTFHRDEQFF
J: TRBJ2-3; V: TRBV24-1; D: NA; size: few; length: 17; DNA: TGTGCCACCAGTGATTTTCGGGGAGGCCCCGGTGCAGATACGCAGTATTTT; CDR3: CATSDFRGGPGADTQYF
J: TRBJ1-1; V: TRBV29-1; D: NA; size: few; length: 14; DNA: TGCAGCGTTGAAACCGGAGGGCTCGGGGCTGAAGCTTTCTTT; CDR3: CSVETGGLGAEAFF
J: TRBJ2-7; V: TRBV28; D: NA; size: NA; length: 14; DNA: TGTGCCAGCAGTTTATTGAGCAGTAGGAACGAGCAGTACTTC; CDR3: CASSLLSSRNEQYF
J: TRBJ2-1; V: TRBV19; D: TRBD1; size: NA; length: 15; DNA: TGTGCCAGTAGTATCCGGACAGGGGGTCGGAATGAGCAGTTCTTC; CDR3: CASSIRTGGRNEQFF
J: TRBJ2-3; V: TRBV3-1; D: TRBD1; size: NA; length: 17; DNA: TGTGCCAGCAGCCAAAAACCTACAGGGGGCCTCACAGATACGCAGTATTTT; CDR3: CASSQKPTGGLTDTQYF
J: TRBJ2-1; V: TRBV4-1; D: NA; size: many; length: 18; DNA: TGCGCCAGCAGCCGCTCATCTAGTGGGGCACACTCCTACAATGAGCAGTTCTTC; CDR3: CASSRSSSGAHSYNEQFF
J: TRBJ2-7; V: TRBV14; D: TRBD2; size: few; length: 14; DNA: TGTGCCAGCAGCCCGGGACTACATACCTACGAGCAGTACTTC; CDR3: CASSPGLHTYEQYF
J: TRBJ2-5; V: TRBV4-1; D: TRBD2; size: many; length: 16; DNA: TGCGCCAGCAGCCAAGAAGGGCTAGCGGGACAAGAGACCCAGTACTTC; CDR3: CASSQEGLAGQETQYF
J: TRBJ2-1; V: TRBV12-3/TRBV12-4; D: NA; size: many; length: 12; DNA: TGTGCCAGCAGTCCCAGGAGCTGGGAGCAGTTCTTC; CDR3: CASSPRSWEQFF
J: TRBJ2-1; V: TRBV15; D: NA; size: few; length: 12; DNA: TGTGCCACCGCCGCCGGATTCGGTGAGCAGTTCTTC; CDR3: CATAAGFGEQFF
J: TRBJ1-5; V: TRBV12-3/TRBV12-4; D: NA; size: NA; length: 13; DNA: TGTGCCAGCACAGGCGTCTTAAATCAGCCCCAGCATTTT; CDR3: CASTGVLNQPQHF
J: TRBJ2-2; V: TRBV3-1; D: NA; size: NA; length: 14; DNA: TGTGCCAGCAGCCTGATGCCCAACACCGGGGAGCTGTTTTTT; CDR3: CASSLMPNTGELFF
J: TRBJ2-7; V: TRBV13; D: NA; size: many; length: 16; DNA: TGTGCCAGCAGCTTACCCAGGAAGGGTGAACCCTACGAGCAGTACTTC; CDR3: CASSLPRKGEPYEQYF
J: TRBJ2-1; V: TRBV12-3/TRBV12-4; D: NA; size: NA; length: 13; DNA: TGTGCCAGCAGTTTGGATTCCGACAATGAGCAGTTCTTC; CDR3: CASSLDSDNEQFF
J: TRBJ2-3; V: TRBV20-1; D: NA; size: NA; length: 14; DNA: TGCAGTGCTCATAGCGGCCCACGCACAGATACGCAGTATTTT; CDR3: CSAHSGPRTDTQYF
J: TRBJ1-6; V: TRBV27; D: NA; size: NA; length: 14; DNA: TGTGCCAGCAAAACGGGACGGCTTAATTCACCCCTCCACTTT; CDR3: CASKTGRLNSPLHF
J: TRBJ1-2; V: TRBV9; D: TRBD1; size: NA; length: 14; DNA: TGTGCCAGCAGCAAAGGCCCAGGGGGCTATGGCTACACCTTC; CDR3: CASSKGPGGYGYTF
J: TRBJ1-4; V: TRBV7-9; D: TRBD1; size: few; length: 13; DNA: TGTGCCAGCAGCGGGCCCTCCGGACAGGTCCTGTTTTTT; CDR3: CASSGPSGQVLFF
J: TRBJ2-5; V: TRBV15; D: NA; size: few; length: 12; DNA: TGTGCCACCAGCAGAGAAGGAGAGACCCAGTACTTC; CDR3: CATSREGETQYF
J: TRBJ1-2; V: TRBV24-1; D: TRBD1; size: few; length: 17; DNA: TGTGCCACCAGTGATTCCACGTCGACAGGGCCCCGCTATGGCTACACCTTC; CDR3: CATSDSTSTGPRYGYTF
J: TRBJ1-4; V: TRBV12-3/TRBV12-4; D: TRBD1; size: many; length: 14; DNA: TGTGCCAGCAGCAAAACAGGGGGTGGAGAAAAACTGTTTTTT; CDR3: CASSKTGGGEKLFF
J: TRBJ2-3; V: TRBV5-1; D: NA; size: NA; length: 16; DNA: TGCGCCAGCAGCTCCTTAGGGGGTTTTAGCACAGATACGCAGTATTTT; CDR3: CASSSLGGFSTDTQYF
J: TRBJ1-1; V: TRBV4-1; D: NA; size: NA; length: 13; DNA: TGCGCCAGCAGCCAAGTACGCTCCGCGGCGGGAGTCTTT; CDR3: CASSQVRSAAGVF
J: TRBJ1-1; V: TRBV2; D: TRBD1; size: NA; length: 14; DNA: TGTGCCAGCAGTGAACAGGACAGGGTCACTGAAGCTTTCTTT; CDR3: CASSEQDRVTEAFF